This is a list of T cell receptor beta chains from one sample in a study of T cells expressing NK-cell markers. TCRdb processed the 5' RACE reads again and assigns one entry to each CDR3 protein, with no DNA. The sample totals roughly 450,000 distinct CDR3 sequences. Material: blood T cells: a sorted CD56 or NKG2C T cell subset, CD4+ or CD8+ T cells, or bulk PBMC T cells (not recorded which). All receptors come from a woman aged 50 to 60 in good health. Each CDR3 is given with its conserved first and last residue.

J | length | V | CDR3
TRBJ2-2 | 13 | TRBV11-2 | CASKKSQTGELFF
TRBJ1-2 | 12 | TRBV19 | CASSGGDYGYTF
TRBJ1-1 | 15 | TRBV5-1 | CASSLVAGQYTEAFF
TRBJ1-5 | 15 | TRBV12-3/TRBV12-4 | CASSSTGHSNQPQHF
TRBJ1-2 | 12 | TRBV10-3 | CAISDTGHGYTF
TRBJ2-1 | 15 | TRBV5-1 | CASSLALAGGNEQFF
TRBJ2-7 | 14 | TRBV6-6 | CASSLPGLTYEQYF
TRBJ2-1 | 15 | TRBV12-3/TRBV12-4 | CASSLNLLSYNEQFF
TRBJ2-7 | 16 | TRBV5-1 | CASSLRDQQGPYEQYF
TRBJ1-2 | 15 | TRBV14 | CASSQDFSAVSGYTF
TRBJ2-5 | 12 | TRBV2 | CASSGEGQTQYF
TRBJ1-3 | 14 | TRBV15 | CATSREGQGNTIYF
TRBJ2-3 | 14 | TRBV5-1 | CASSYEQGTDTQYF
TRBJ1-2 | 16 | TRBV27 | CASRKGGQIANYGYTF
TRBJ2-1 | 15 | TRBV24-1 | CATSDPGQGQYEQFF
TRBJ2-1 | 15 | TRBV29-1 | CSVPRPEPGYNEQFF
TRBJ2-1 | 15 | TRBV12-3/TRBV12-4 | CASSRGGGLDNEQFF
TRBJ2-3 | 16 | TRBV6-2/TRBV6-3 | CASTYRLAGGTDTQYF
TRBJ1-1 | 14 | TRBV19 | CASTNSPKNTEAFF
TRBJ1-1 | 13 | TRBV12-3/TRBV12-4 | CASSIQQNTEAFF
TRBJ2-4 | 15 | TRBV19 | CASSPGGLAKNIQYF
TRBJ2-5 | 14 | TRBV7-8 | CASSWGTFQETQYF
TRBJ2-7 | 13 | TRBV29-1 | CSVVGQGVGEQYF
TRBJ1-2 | 15 | TRBV19 | CASSIRARRDYGYTF
TRBJ2-2 | 14 | TRBV11-3 | CASSSFQGDRELFF
TRBJ2-7 | 13 | TRBV20-1 | CSAMPYQSYEQYF
TRBJ1-1 | 14 | TRBV5-1 | CATTRTGRDTEAFF
TRBJ1-4 | 14 | TRBV20-1 | CSAREAGVRGKLFF
TRBJ1-1 | 14 | TRBV7-2 | CASSLAGVITEAFF
TRBJ1-5 | 13 | TRBV27 | CASSFLPNQPQHF
TRBJ1-2 | 14 | TRBV5-1 | CASSSQPFNYGYTF
TRBJ2-2 | 15 | TRBV12-3/TRBV12-4 | CASTEGQGRSGELFF
TRBJ2-7 | 12 | TRBV28 | CASSGTVYEQYF
TRBJ1-2 | 17 | TRBV11-2 | CASSYPDREGLAYGYTF
TRBJ2-4 | 14 | TRBV29-1 | CSVDTIAGENIQYF
TRBJ2-3 | 15 | TRBV29-1 | CSSQAGGRSTDTQYF
TRBJ2-1 | 13 | TRBV5-1 | CASSNPTSGTQFF
TRBJ2-3 | 14 | TRBV27 | CASSFGRDTDTQYF
TRBJ1-1 | 15 | TRBV6-6 | CASSYPSGGQGVAFF
TRBJ2-2 | 16 | TRBV10-3 | CAISESRMSSTGELFF
TRBJ1-1 | 13 | TRBV28 | CASTVSGGTEAFF
TRBJ1-6 | 16 | TRBV5-1 | CASSQQPGQGGSPLHF
TRBJ2-5 | 15 | TRBV12-3/TRBV12-4 | CASSLSGRASETQYF
TRBJ2-1 | 11 | TRBV29-1 | CSVAGADEQFF
TRBJ2-2 | 14 | TRBV29-1 | CSATGALDTGELFF
TRBJ1-1 | 14 | TRBV4-1 | CASSQGTEIGEAFF
TRBJ1-1 | 17 | TRBV20-1 | CSARILVPGSRIPEAFF
TRBJ1-2 | 11 | TRBV5-8 | CASRFDYGYTF
TRBJ2-1 | 14 | TRBV5-1 | CASSFFSGDNEQFF
TRBJ2-1 | 12 | TRBV5-5 | CASSLMGLEQFF
TRBJ1-6 | 13 | TRBV7-2 | CASSLRRFSPLHF
TRBJ2-1 | 15 | TRBV5-1 | CASSPTTTSGAEQFF
TRBJ2-4 | 14 | TRBV11-2 | CASTPGPMENIQYF
TRBJ1-1 | 15 | TRBV5-4 | CASSLSQRMNTEAFF
TRBJ1-5 | 14 | TRBV18 | CASSRGQFNQPQHF
TRBJ2-3 | 15 | TRBV28 | CASSLGYRSTDTQYF
TRBJ1-1 | 15 | TRBV29-1 | CSVEVQGGWNTEAFF
TRBJ2-1 | 16 | TRBV12-3/TRBV12-4 | CASSATGRSSYNEQFF
TRBJ2-1 | 15 | TRBV3-1 | CASSQVSRINNEQFF